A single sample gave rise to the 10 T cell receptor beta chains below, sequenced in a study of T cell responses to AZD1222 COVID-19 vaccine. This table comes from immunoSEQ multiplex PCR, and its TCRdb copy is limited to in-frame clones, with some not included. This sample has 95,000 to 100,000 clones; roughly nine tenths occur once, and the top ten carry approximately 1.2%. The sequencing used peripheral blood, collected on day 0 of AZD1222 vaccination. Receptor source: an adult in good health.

CDR3 DNA sequence: TGTGCCAGCAGCCCCGAAGGACAGGGGCTGTACGAGCAGTACTTC. Encoded protein: CASSPEGQGLYEQYF. V usage is TRBV5-5 and J usage is TRBJ2-7, with TRBD1 matching over 9 bases. This CDR3 has 15 residues. J lost 4 bases, V lost 4 bases, and 9 bases had no gene match. The germline V gene has CDR1 SGHKS and CDR2 YYEKEE (reference sequence).

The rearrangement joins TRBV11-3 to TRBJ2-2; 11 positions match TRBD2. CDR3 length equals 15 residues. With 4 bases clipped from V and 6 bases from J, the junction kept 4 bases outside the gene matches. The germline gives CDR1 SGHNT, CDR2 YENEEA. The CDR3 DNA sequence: TGTGCCAGCAGCTCCCGTAGCGGGGGGGCCGGGGAGCTGTTTTTT. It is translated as CASSSRSGGAGELFF.

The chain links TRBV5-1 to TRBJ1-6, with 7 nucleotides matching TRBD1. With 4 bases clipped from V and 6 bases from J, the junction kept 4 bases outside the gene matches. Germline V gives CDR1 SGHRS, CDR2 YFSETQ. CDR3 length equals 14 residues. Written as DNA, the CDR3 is TGCGCCAGCAGCCTCCGGGACAGTAATTCACCCCTCCACTTT. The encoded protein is CASSLRDSNSPLHF.

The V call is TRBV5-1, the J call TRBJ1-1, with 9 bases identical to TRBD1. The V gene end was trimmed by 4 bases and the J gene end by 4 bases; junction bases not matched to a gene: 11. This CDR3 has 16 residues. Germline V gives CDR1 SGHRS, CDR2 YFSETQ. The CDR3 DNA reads TGCGCCAGCAGCGTGAGACAGGGGGGTGTCGGCACTGAAGCTTTCTTT. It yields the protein CASSVRQGGVGTEAFF.

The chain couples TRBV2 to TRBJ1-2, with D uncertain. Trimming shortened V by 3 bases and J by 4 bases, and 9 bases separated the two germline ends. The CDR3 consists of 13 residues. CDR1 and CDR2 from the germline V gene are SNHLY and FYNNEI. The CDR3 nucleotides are TGTGCCAGCAGTGAGATAGGGTTCTATGGCTACACCTTC. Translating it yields CASSEIGFYGYTF.

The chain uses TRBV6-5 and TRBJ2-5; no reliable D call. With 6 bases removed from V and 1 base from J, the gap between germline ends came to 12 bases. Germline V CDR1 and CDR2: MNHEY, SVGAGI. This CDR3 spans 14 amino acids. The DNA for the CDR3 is TGTGCCAGCAGGTCCATCGGGCTCCAAGAGACCCAGTACTTC. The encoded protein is CASRSIGLQETQYF.

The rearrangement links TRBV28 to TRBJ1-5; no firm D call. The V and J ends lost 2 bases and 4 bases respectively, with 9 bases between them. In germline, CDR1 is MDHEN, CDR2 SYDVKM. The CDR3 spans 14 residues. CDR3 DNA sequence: TGTGCCAGCAGTTTAGGGAGAAGAAATCAGCCCCAGCATTTT. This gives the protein CASSLGRRNQPQHF.

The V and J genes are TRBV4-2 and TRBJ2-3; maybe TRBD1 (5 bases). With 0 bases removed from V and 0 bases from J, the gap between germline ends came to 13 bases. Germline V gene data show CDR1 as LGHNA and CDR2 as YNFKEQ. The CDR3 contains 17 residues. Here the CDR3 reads CASSQEPAGKSTDTQYF. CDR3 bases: TGTGCCAGCAGCCAAGAACCCGCAGGGAAGAGCACAGATACGCAGTATTTT.

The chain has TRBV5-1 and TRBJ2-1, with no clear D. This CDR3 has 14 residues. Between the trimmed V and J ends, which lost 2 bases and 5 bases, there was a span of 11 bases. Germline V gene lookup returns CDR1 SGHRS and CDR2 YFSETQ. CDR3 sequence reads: CASSFSWQDNEQFF. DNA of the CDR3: TGCGCCAGCAGCTTTTCTTGGCAGGACAATGAGCAGTTCTTC.

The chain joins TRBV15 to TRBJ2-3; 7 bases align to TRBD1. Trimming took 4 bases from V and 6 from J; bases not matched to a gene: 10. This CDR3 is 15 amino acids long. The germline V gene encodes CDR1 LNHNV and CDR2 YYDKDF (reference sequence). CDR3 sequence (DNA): TGTGCCACCAGCACCCGACAGGGTATGGAGGATACGCAGTATTTT. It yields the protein CATSTRQGMEDTQYF. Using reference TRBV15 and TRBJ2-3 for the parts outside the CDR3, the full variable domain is DAMVIQNPRYQVTQFGKPVTLSCSQTLNHNVMYWYQQKSSQAPKLLFHYYDKDFNNEADTPDNFQSRRPNTSFCFLDIRSPGLGDTAMYLCATSTRQGMEDTQYFGPGTRLTVL.